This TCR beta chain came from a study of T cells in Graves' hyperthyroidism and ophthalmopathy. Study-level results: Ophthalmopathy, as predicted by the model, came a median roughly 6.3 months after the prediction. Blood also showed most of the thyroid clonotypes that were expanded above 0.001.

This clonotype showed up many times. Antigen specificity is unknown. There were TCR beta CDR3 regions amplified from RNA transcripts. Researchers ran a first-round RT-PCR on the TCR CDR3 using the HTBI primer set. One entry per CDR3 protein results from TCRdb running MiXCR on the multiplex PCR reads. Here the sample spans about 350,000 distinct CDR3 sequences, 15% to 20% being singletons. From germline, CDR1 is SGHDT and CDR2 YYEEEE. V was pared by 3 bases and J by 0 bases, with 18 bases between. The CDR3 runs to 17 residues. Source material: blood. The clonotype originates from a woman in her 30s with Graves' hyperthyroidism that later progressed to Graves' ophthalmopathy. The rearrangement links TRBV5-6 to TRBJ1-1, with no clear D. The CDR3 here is CASSSPGQPKMNTEAFF. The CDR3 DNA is TGTGCCAGCAGCTCGCCGGGTCAACCTAAAATGAACACTGAAGCTTTCTTT.